The T cell receptor beta chain described here comes from a study of regulatory T cells in long-lasting Graves disease. Time point here: newly diagnosed GD, antithyroid drugs for less than 3 months. The TCR library was prepared using RNA isolated from PBMCs. According to the study, TCR beta libraries were built with iRepertoire HTBI primers and CDR3-region Arm-PCR. One entry per CDR3 protein results from TCRdb running MiXCR on the multiplex PCR reads. The repertoire consists of 450,000 to 500,000 distinct CDR3 sequences, with around 16% occurring once and the leading ten covering 12%. The CDR3 consists of 15 residues. In germline, CDR1 is DFQATT, CDR2 SNEGSKA (reference sequence). V shed 6 bases and J 2 bases; nucleotides not matched to a gene: 8. This clonotype was detected ten times or more. These same records also appear under a second study, on T cells in Graves' hyperthyroidism and ophthalmopathy.

This sequence was found in a man aged 40-49 years with Graves disease. The V gene is TRBV20-1, the J gene TRBJ2-3, with 10 positions matching TRBD2. The sample in question was peripheral blood mononuclear cells (PBMCs), obtained at new diagnosis, from a patient treated with antithyroid drugs. In DNA form, the CDR3 reads TGCAGTGCGCGGACTAGCGGAGAGGTCACAGATACGCAGTATTTT. Amino acid sequence: CSARTSGEVTDTQYF.